This T cell receptor beta chain was sequenced for a study of T cell repertoires in cytomegalovirus infection. Between the trimmed V and J ends, which lost 6 bases and 5 bases, there was a span of 20 bases. CDR1 DFQATT and CDR2 SNEGSKA come from the germline V gene (reference sequence). This CDR3 has 15 amino acids. Worth noting for this clonotype: Its cognate antigen is unknown.

TCRdb re-called the reads through MiXCR, storing one row per CDR3 protein. Found here are about 770,000 distinct CDR3 sequences, 25% to 30% of them singletons; the top ten hold about an eighth. The starting material was cultured CD8+ T cells from PBMCs, obtained from culture after CMV antigen stimulation. This TCR was sampled from a human donor in good health (CMV status not recorded). Some clones in this sample may be carry-over from other donors' samples. This chain links TRBV20-1 with TRBJ2-1; D is ambiguous. In nucleotides, the CDR3 is TGCAGTGCCGCCGGGTACGTGGATAGGAACAATGAGCAGTTCTTC. It codes for CSAAGYVDRNNEQFF.